The 28 T cell receptor beta chains presented below share a single source sample, sequenced in a study of cytomegalovirus exposure and HLA in healthy donors. The PCR used 60 Vbeta and 13 Jbeta primers. Generated by immunoSEQ multiplex PCR, the TCRdb table keeps only in-frame clones and is missing some. The sample lists about 90,000 clones; less than 80% were seen once. Sample: PBMCs. The receptor source for this set is a man aged 25-45 years in good health and CMV-seronegative.

CDR3 DNA: TGTGCCAGCACCGCGACAGGGGCCCAAGAGACCCAGTACTTC. It encodes CASTATGAQETQYF. V and J are TRBV6-6 and TRBJ2-5, with 8 positions matching TRBD1. After removal of 7 bases from V and 1 base from J, the junction contained 5 bases not matched to a gene. This CDR3 has 14 residues. The germline V gene has CDR1 MNHNY and CDR2 SVGAGI (reference sequence).

The CDR3 loop is CASSGEGGEVETQYF. As DNA, the CDR3 is TGCGCCAGCAGCGGCGAAGGGGGGGAAGTGGAGACCCAGTACTTC. The chain uses TRBV5-1 and TRBJ2-5, with D possibly TRBD2 on 7 matching bases. The germline V gene encodes CDR1 SGHRS and CDR2 YFSETQ. The V gene lost 4 bases and the J gene lost 5 bases, with 18 bases spanning the gap. The CDR3 totals 15 residues.

This chain connects TRBV30 to TRBJ2-5; 7 bases line up with TRBD2. CDR3 size: 13 residues. Germline assignment: CDR1 GTSNPN and CDR2 SVGIG (reference sequence). After removal of 3 bases from V and 5 bases from J, the junction contained 6 bases not matched to a gene. This chain's CDR3 is CAWRSSGVETQYF. CDR3 DNA: TGTGCCTGGAGGTCCAGCGGGGTGGAGACCCAGTACTTC.

CDR3 coding DNA: TGCGCCAGCAGCCCCGCCCGACATTGGGATACGCAGTATTTT. Translation: CASSPARHWDTQYF. The chain is built from TRBV4-3 and TRBJ2-3; D is unclear. The CDR3 spans 14 residues. The germline V gene encodes CDR1 LGHNA and CDR2 YSLEER. V was trimmed by 4 bases and J by 6 bases, leaving 14 bases between them.

The chain joins TRBV10-3 to TRBJ1-1; maybe TRBD1 (5 bases). CDR1 is ENHRY and CDR2 is SYGVKD in the germline V gene. This CDR3 has 14 amino acids. V gave up 2 bases and J gave up 4 bases, with 11 bases separating them. The CDR3 is CAISEDQGITEAFF. The CDR3 nucleotides read TGTGCCATCAGTGAGGACCAGGGAATCACTGAAGCTTTCTTT.

The CDR3 here is CASSPTGQVQPQHF. CDR3 nucleotide sequence: TGTGCCAGCAGTCCCACAGGGCAAGTGCAGCCCCAGCATTTT. The chain recombines TRBV28 with TRBJ1-5; the D gene is possibly TRBD1 (6 bases). Germline V CDR1 and CDR2: MDHEN, SYDVKM. The CDR3 is 14 residues long. V was trimmed by 5 bases and J by 7 bases, leaving 15 bases between them.

The rearrangement links TRBV5-4 to TRBJ2-5; D may be TRBD2 (5 bases). This CDR3 has 14 residues. The germline gives CDR1 SGHNT, CDR2 YYREEE (reference sequence). Trimming took 0 bases from V and 2 from J, leaving 8 bases between them. CDR3 sequence reads: CASSLGGPQETQYF. In DNA form, the CDR3 reads TGTGCCAGCAGCTTGGGAGGGCCGCAAGAGACCCAGTACTTC.

Only a few counts were recorded for this clone. The gene calls are TRBV30 and TRBJ2-7, with D possibly matching TRBD2 (7 bases). The V end lost 8 bases, the J end lost 11 bases, and 19 bases lay between the germline ends. Germline loops: CDR1 GTSNPN, CDR2 SVGIG (reference sequence). This CDR3 spans 11 amino acids. The CDR3 coding sequence is TGTGCCAGCTCGGGGGGCAGTTCGAAGTACTTC. This gives the protein CASSGGSSKYF.

This clone came up once. The genes are TRBV9 and TRBJ2-7; 9 bases line up with TRBD2. The trim removed 4 bases at V and 3 bases at J, leaving 5 bases unmatched. CDR1 is SGDLS and CDR2 is YYNGEE in the germline V gene. CDR3 length: 14 amino acids. The CDR3 is CASSITTSGYEQYF. CDR3 bases: TGTGCCAGCAGCATAACGACTAGCGGCTACGAGCAGTACTTC.

With respect to this clone: The DNA is left out, because the CDR3 cannot be placed on it with certainty; the CDR3 is given as TCRdb lists it. This chain joins TRBV2 and TRBJ2-3; TRBD2 is the table's D call and was not checked against the DNA. The CDR3 is 14 amino acids in total, end residues counted. The germline gives CDR1 SNHLY, CDR2 FYNNEI. The CDR3 here is CASILAGGPDTQYF.

The chain links TRBV30 to TRBJ1-1, with D unclear. Trimming left V 2 bases short and J 4 bases short, with 5 bases between. From germline, CDR1 is GTSNPN and CDR2 SVGIG (reference sequence). CDR3 length: 11 amino acids. The CDR3 here is CAWSSSTEAFF. The CDR3, as DNA: TGTGCCTGGAGTTCGAGCACTGAAGCTTTCTTT.

The rearrangement joins TRBV6-6 to TRBJ1-5; D remains ambiguous. Trimming took 9 bases from V and 4 from J, leaving 13 bases between them. Looked up from germline, CDR1 is MNHNY and CDR2 is SVGAGI (reference sequence). The CDR3 length is 13 residues. The CDR3: CASSSSQNQPQHF. The CDR3 region has the DNA TGTGCCAGTTCTAGTTCCCAAAATCAGCCCCAGCATTTT.

V is TRBV7-9 and J is TRBJ1-4; no clear D. This CDR3 comprises 11 residues. With 5 bases removed from V and 8 bases from J, the gap between germline ends came to 6 bases. Germline V gene lookup returns CDR1 SEHNR and CDR2 FQNEAQ (reference sequence). CDR3 protein: CASSPAEKLFF. The CDR3 DNA is TGTGCCAGCAGCCCCGCGGAAAAACTGTTTTTT.

DNA of the CDR3: TGTGCCAGCAGCTCCCAGCGGGAAGCATCCTACGAGCAGTACTTC. As protein: CASSSQREASYEQYF. The chain couples TRBV5-4 to TRBJ2-7; 7 bases are shared with TRBD2. Losses at the gene ends were 3 bases for V and 1 base for J; bases not matched to a gene: 7. This CDR3 is 15 amino acids long. Germline assignment: CDR1 SGHNT and CDR2 YYREEE (reference sequence).

The rearrangement joins TRBV4-1 to TRBJ2-5, with 7 bases that match TRBD1. J was trimmed by 4 bases and V by 4 bases; bases with no gene match: 6. The germline V gene encodes CDR1 MGHRA and CDR2 YSYEKL. This CDR3 region has 14 residues. The CDR3 here is CASSRTGVGETQYF. CDR3 sequence (DNA): TGCGCCAGCAGCCGAACAGGGGTAGGAGAGACCCAGTACTTC.

The chain carries TRBV30 and TRBJ2-5; D remains ambiguous. The DNA matches TRBJ2-7 better at its end, which makes the J call doubtful. CDR1 and CDR2 from the germline V gene are GTSNPN and SVGIG (reference sequence). There are 13 residues in the CDR3. The DNA of the CDR3 is TGTGCCTGGACTGGCCGCAGGTCCTACGAGCAGTACTTC. This sequence encodes CAWTGRRSYEQYF.

V usage is TRBV6-5 and J usage is TRBJ2-1, with 7 bases lining up with TRBD1. Trimming removed 10 bases from V and 9 bases from J; junction bases left unmatched: 6. CDR1 is MNHEY and CDR2 is SVGAGI in the germline V gene. The CDR3 is 11 residues long. The CDR3 region is CATLGGGEQFF. Here the CDR3 DNA reads TGTGCCACTCTAGGGGGCGGTGAGCAGTTCTTC.

The J gene is TRBJ2-2, the V gene TRBV19; D is ambiguous. The CDR3 totals 17 residues. CDR1 is LNHDA, CDR2 SQIVND, per germline (reference sequence). V lost 1 base and J 1 base, leaving 13 bases between the germline ends. The CDR3 coding sequence is TGTGCCAGTAGTATAGTACCCTTGACGGGGAACACCGGGGAGCTGTTTTTT. This encodes CASSIVPLTGNTGELFF.

The chain has TRBV9 and TRBJ1-4; the D gene is possibly TRBD1 (6 bases). The CDR3 is 15 residues long. The germline V gene encodes CDR1 SGDLS and CDR2 YYNGEE. The V end lost 0 bases, the J end lost 8 bases, and 14 bases lay between the germline ends. CDR3 region: CASSVGGGAEEKLFF. The CDR3 DNA follows: TGTGCCAGCAGCGTAGGTGGGGGGGCAGAGGAAAAACTGTTTTTT.

CDR3 DNA sequence: TGCGCCAGCAGTGCGGTCGCCTCTAATTCTGGGGCCAACGTCCTGACTTTC. Protein product: CASSAVASNSGANVLTF. This chain uses TRBV10-1 with TRBJ2-6; no firm D call. The CDR3 runs 17 residues. With 4 bases removed from V and 1 base from J, the gap between germline ends came to 14 bases. Germline CDR1 WNHNN, CDR2 SYGVQD (reference sequence).

This clone was counted only a few times. The chain combines TRBV11-2 with TRBJ1-1; D is ambiguous. V dropped 5 bases and J dropped 5 bases, with 12 bases sitting between them. The germline gives CDR1 SGHAT, CDR2 FQNNGV. This CDR3 has 13 amino acids. CDR3 DNA: TGTGCCAGCAGCCCCTTTAACCGGACTGAAGCTTTCTTT. Translated: CASSPFNRTEAFF. Complete variable domain (other parts from reference TRBV11-2 and TRBJ1-1): EAGVAQSPRYKIIEKRQSVAFWCNPISGHATLYWYQQILGQGPKLLIQFQNNGVVDDSQLPKDRFSAERLKGVDSTLKIQPAKLEDSAVYLCASSPFNRTEAFFGQGTRLTVV.

This chain joins TRBV7-2 and TRBJ1-5; 8 positions agree with TRBD1. V shed 5 bases and J 11 bases; nucleotides not matched to a gene: 5. The CDR3 has 12 residues. Germline lookup yields CDR1 SGHTA and CDR2 FQGNSA. CDR3 residues: CASSAWTGSQHF. CDR3 bases: TGTGCCAGCAGCGCCTGGACAGGGTCCCAGCATTTT.

This clone was seen a few times. The J gene is TRBJ2-3, the V gene TRBV30; D perhaps matches TRBD2 (5 bases). CDR3 length equals 15 residues. Germline lookup yields CDR1 GTSNPN and CDR2 SVGIG (reference sequence). Deletions cut 3 bases from V and 0 bases from J, with 13 bases between. The DNA for the CDR3 is TGTGCCTGGAGCCCAGCGGTCTACAGCACAGATACGCAGTATTTT. This sequence encodes CAWSPAVYSTDTQYF.

V gene TRBV19 combines with J gene TRBJ1-1; the D is unclear. Trimming stripped 6 bases from V and 6 bases from J, with 11 bases between. The germline CDR1 and CDR2 sequences are LNHDA and SQIVND (reference sequence). The CDR3 consists of 12 residues. The CDR3 bases are TGTGCCAGTAGCCCCCTTTTTGCTGAAGCTTTCTTT. Translation gives CASSPLFAEAFF.

This chain uses TRBV7-9 with TRBJ1-2; 10 bases map to TRBD1. J gave up 13 bases and V 3 bases, and 11 bases lay outside the gene matches. The CDR3 spans 14 residues. The germline V gene has CDR1 SEHNR and CDR2 FQNEAQ (reference sequence). CDR3 bases: TGTGCCAGCAGCTTCCCGACAGGGGGCGTCTGGGGCACCTTC. This codes for CASSFPTGGVWGTF.

This rearrangement joins TRBV30 to TRBJ1-2; D gene unclear. CDR1 and CDR2 (germline): GTSNPN, SVGIG (reference sequence). V lost 1 base, J lost 5 bases, and 11 bases lay in between. The CDR3 covers 13 residues. The CDR3 protein is CAWSARGRYGYTF. CDR3 DNA: TGTGCCTGGAGTGCCAGAGGGAGATATGGCTACACCTTC.

This clone is labeled medium-sized. The chain joins TRBV6-5 to TRBJ1-4, with a weak D call TRBD1 (5 bases). Trimming removed 2 bases from V and 2 bases from J, with 9 bases in between. Germline V gives CDR1 MNHEY, CDR2 SVGAGI. The CDR3 consists of 15 residues. This CDR3 is CASSYAWGTNEKLFF. CDR3 bases: TGTGCCAGCAGTTACGCCTGGGGCACTAATGAAAAACTGTTTTTT.

By share, this clone counts as large. The rearrangement links TRBV6-5 to TRBJ1-1; TRBD1 agrees at 7 bases. The J segment lost 8 bases and the V segment lost 4 bases, leaving 10 bases of the junction unmatched. The germline CDR1 and CDR2 sequences are MNHEY and SVGAGI. CDR3 length: 14 residues. DNA of the CDR3: TGTGCCAGCAGTTCCATCGTTGACAGGGTCGAAGCTTTCTTT. It translates to CASSSIVDRVEAFF.